This entry features one TCR beta chain sequence. Its antigen specificity is not known. Within one base of it there is no much larger clone, and no base qualities were kept. This entry belongs to a study of beta chain features in type 1 diabetes (dated by TCRdb to the late 2010s). Background for the entire study: Patients and healthy donors did not differ in mean age, gender distribution, total cell number or subset yield. A total of roughly 100 million sorted cells were examined across all samples, and the number of cells per subset was strongly correlated with RNA yield. The study compared TCRB repertoires of sorted circulating CD4+ T cell subsets between recently diagnosed type 1 diabetes patients and matched healthy donors. Regulatory and stem cell-like memory subsets were obtained from only 8 patients and about eight healthy donors, while naive and central memory subsets were obtained from all 28 donors. Findings and caveats that apply to the study as a whole: Naive, central memory and regulatory TCRB repertoires appeared to be more alike among patients than among healthy donors. Sequencing cDNA rather than genomic DNA could over-represent highly expressing activated cells, although activation and CD3 levels did not differ between groups. In all four CD4+ subsets, TCRB CDR3 length was moderately but significantly shorter in type 1 diabetes patients. PCR may preferentially amplify shorter templates, but because patient and control samples were amplified and corrected together, any resulting skew would affect both groups equally. Because the HLA sub-analyses included only small numbers of individuals, any influence of HLA type on TCRB rearrangement was left unresolved. At VDJ recombination sites, patients with type 1 diabetes made fewer insertions and deleted more nucleotides, a pattern implying thymic rearrangement abnormalities.

The entire amount of isolated RNA was reverse transcribed using the High Capacity cDNA Reverse Transcription Kit, so the sequenced TCRB transcripts were expressed ones. Naive, central memory and regulatory T cell samples underwent deep immunoSEQ sequencing, averaging about 3.57 million total reads per sample. After sorted cells were lysed in RLT buffer, RNA was extracted with DNase-treated RNeasy Micro or Mini kits, with the choice depending on cell number. To prevent cross-contamination, every cell subset was processed on its own, while patient and healthy donor samples were processed together. The immunoSEQ multiplex PCR was used to amplify TCRB sequences from cDNA, yielding 87-bp fragments that span the CDR3 region. Sequencing of the amplicons was performed on the Illumina HiSeq platform. As for the original processing: PCR bias was corrected computationally using synthetic template baselines, and reads within Hamming distance 2 were collapsed, with unmergeable singletons discarded. Reads were aligned to IMGT to assign V, D and J genes, CDR3 length, and insertions or deletions at six rearrangement sites. Within each subset, clonotype counts were normalized to sorted cell number, after which true diversity and Gini coefficients were computed with the tcR R package. Repertoire sharing was quantified using the overlap coefficient calculated on TCRB nucleotide sequences. Out-of-frame TCRB sequences from naive cells were analyzed as a proxy for the pre-selection repertoire. TCRdb retrieved this table from immuneACCESS and kept in-frame rearrangements only. Not all clones are present; in checked studies, unresolved V genes account for under half, and no reason is known for the remainder. D and trimming come from the DNA, and the V and J calls and clone size come from that table. Here the sample has over 350,000 clones; about 15% occur a single time. The ten largest clonotypes hold 0.019% of the sample.

From each donor, a single peripheral blood sample of 100 to 150 mL on average was drawn into heparinised tubes. A BD FACSAria II and a panel including CD45RO, CCR7, CD25, CD127, CD95 and CD27 were used to sort naive, central memory, regulatory and stem cell-like memory CD4+ T cells. Purity was above 95% for every sorted population. Right away, PBMCs were isolated by Lymphoprep density gradient centrifugation and were stained directly, with no culture step. To minimize batch effects, samples were stained and sorted in pairs, one healthy donor with one patient per experiment. The sample taken for sequencing was naive CD4+ T cells from blood. The label giving this sample's cell subset or site can be read as: true naive CD4+ T cells. The sequence was obtained from a woman under 30 in good health.

The nucleotide sequence reads TGCAGCGTTGACACCGTCAGGACAGGAAGATTCTTC. Its amino acids are CSVDTVRTGRFF. Recombination connected TRBV29-1 to TRBJ2-1, and 7 bases in between align with TRBD1. Looking up the germline V gene yields CDR1 SQVTM and CDR2 ANQGSEA. Taken from cysteine to phenylalanine, the CDR3 has 12 residues. Just the 36-base CDR3 DNA is kept, in frame starting at base 1. Unmatched junction bases come to 12, with V trimmed by 3 bases and J by 16 bases.